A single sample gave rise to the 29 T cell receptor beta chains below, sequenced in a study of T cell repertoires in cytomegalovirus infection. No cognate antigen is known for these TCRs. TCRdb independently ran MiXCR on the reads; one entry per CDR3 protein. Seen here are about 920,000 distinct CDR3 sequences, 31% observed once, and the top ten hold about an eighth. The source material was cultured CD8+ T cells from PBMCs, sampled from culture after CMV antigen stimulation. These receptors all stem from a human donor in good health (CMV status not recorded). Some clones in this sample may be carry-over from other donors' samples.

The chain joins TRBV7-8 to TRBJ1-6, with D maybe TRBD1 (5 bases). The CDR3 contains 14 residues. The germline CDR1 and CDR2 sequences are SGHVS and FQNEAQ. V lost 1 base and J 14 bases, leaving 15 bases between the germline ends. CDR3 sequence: CASSLDWSGMSLHF. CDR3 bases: TGTGCCAGCAGCTTAGATTGGTCAGGGATGTCCCTCCACTTT.

The CDR3 DNA is TGTGCCAGTACTCCGGGACTAGCGGGGGGACCCTACAATGAGCAGTTCTTC. Its protein product is CASTPGLAGGPYNEQFF. V and J are TRBV19 and TRBJ2-1; 15 bases map to TRBD2. With V trimmed by 7 bases and J by 2 bases, 6 bases remained unmatched. The V gene's germline CDR1 is LNHDA and CDR2 SQIVND (reference sequence). The CDR3 covers 17 residues.

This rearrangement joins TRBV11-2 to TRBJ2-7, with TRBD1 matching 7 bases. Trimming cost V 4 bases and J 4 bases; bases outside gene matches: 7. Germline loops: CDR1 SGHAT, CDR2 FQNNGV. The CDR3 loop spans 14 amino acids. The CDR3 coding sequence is TGTGCCAGCAGCTCCCGGACAGGAAGTTACGAGCAGTACGTC. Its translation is CASSSRTGSYEQYV.

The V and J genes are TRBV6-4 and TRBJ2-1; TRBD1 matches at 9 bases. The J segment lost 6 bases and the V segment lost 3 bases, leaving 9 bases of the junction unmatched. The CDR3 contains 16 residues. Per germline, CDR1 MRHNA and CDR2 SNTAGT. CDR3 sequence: CASSETTGGYSNEQFF. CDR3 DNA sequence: TGTGCCAGCAGTGAGACGACAGGGGGATACTCCAATGAGCAGTTCTTC.

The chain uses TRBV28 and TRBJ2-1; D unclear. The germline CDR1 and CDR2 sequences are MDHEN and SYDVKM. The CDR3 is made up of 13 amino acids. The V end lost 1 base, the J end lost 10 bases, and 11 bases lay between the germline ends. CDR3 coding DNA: TGTGCCAGCAGTTTATCGTCCTGGTCCGAGCAGTTCTTC. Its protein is CASSLSSWSEQFF. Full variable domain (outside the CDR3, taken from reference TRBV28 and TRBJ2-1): DVKVTQSSRYLVKRTGEKVFLECVQDMDHENMFWYRQDPGLGLRLIYFSYDVKMKEKGDIPEGYSVSREKKERFSLILESASTNQTSMYLCASSLSSWSEQFFGPGTRLTVL.

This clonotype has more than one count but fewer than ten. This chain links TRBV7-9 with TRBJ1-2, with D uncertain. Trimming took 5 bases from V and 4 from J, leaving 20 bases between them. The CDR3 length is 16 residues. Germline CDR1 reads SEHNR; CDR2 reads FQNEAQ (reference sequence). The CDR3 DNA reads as TGTGCCAGCAGCCCTTCGGGTGTCAGGCTGATCTATGGCTACACCTTC. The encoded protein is CASSPSGVRLIYGYTF.

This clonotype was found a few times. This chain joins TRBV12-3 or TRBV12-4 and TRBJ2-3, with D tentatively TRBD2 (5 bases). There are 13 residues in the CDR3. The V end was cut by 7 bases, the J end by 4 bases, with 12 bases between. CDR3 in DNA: TGTGCCAGCAACGGACTTACGCCAGATACGCAGTATTTT. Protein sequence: CASNGLTPDTQYF.

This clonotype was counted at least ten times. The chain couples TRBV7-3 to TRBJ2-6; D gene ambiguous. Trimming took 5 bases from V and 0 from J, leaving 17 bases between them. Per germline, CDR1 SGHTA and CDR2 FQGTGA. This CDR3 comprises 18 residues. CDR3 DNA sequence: TGTGCCAGCAGCCCTTCCGGGTCCCCCTACTCTGGGGCCAACGTCCTGACTTTC. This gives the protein CASSPSGSPYSGANVLTF.

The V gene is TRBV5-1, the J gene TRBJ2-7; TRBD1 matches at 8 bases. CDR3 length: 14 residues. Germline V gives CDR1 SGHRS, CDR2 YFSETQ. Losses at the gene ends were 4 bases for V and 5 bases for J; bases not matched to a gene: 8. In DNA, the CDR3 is TGCGCCAGCAGCGGCGGGACAGGAGAAGACGAGCAGTACTTC. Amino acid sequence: CASSGGTGEDEQYF.

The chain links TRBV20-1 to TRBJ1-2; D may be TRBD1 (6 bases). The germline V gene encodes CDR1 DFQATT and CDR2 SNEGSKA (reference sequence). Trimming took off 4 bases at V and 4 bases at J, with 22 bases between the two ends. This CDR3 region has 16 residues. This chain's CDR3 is CSATNQEQGFVYGYTF. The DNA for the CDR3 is TGCAGTGCTACAAACCAAGAACAGGGATTTGTCTATGGCTACACCTTC.

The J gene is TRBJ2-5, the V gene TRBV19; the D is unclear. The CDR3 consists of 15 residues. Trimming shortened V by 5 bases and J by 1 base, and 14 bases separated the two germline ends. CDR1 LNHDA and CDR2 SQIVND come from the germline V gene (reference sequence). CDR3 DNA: TGTGCCAGTAGTCCGATACTGGGCAGCCAAGAGACCCAGTACTTC. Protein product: CASSPILGSQETQYF.

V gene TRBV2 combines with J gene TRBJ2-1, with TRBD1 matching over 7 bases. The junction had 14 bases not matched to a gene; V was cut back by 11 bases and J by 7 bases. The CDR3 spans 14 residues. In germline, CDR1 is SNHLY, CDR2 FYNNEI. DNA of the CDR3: TGTGCCTTCCTCAAGGGTAACAGGGGAAATGAGCAGTTCTTC. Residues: CAFLKGNRGNEQFF.

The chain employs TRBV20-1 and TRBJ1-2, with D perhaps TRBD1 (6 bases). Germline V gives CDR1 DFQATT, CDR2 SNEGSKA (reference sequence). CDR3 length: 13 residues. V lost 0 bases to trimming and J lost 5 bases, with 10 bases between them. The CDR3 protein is CSARDGQRYGYTF. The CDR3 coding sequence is TGCAGTGCTAGAGACGGACAGCGTTATGGCTACACCTTC.

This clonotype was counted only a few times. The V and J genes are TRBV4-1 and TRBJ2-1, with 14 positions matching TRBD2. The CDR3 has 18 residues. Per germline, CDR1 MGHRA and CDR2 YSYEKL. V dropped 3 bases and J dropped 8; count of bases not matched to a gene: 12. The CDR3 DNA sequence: TGCGCCAGCAGCCAGACTAGCGGGGGGGCCCGGGGTTGGGATGAGCAGTTCTTC. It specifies CASSQTSGGARGWDEQFF.

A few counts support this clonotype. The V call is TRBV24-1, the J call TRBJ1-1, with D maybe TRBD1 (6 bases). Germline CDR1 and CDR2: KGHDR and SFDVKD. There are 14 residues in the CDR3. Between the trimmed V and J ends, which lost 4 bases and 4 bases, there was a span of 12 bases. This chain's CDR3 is CATSDRGGGTEAFF. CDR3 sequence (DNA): TGTGCCACCAGTGACCGAGGGGGGGGCACTGAAGCTTTCTTT.

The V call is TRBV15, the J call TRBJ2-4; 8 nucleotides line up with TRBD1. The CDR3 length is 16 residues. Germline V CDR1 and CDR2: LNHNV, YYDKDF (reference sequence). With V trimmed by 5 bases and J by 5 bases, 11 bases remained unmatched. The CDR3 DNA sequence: TGTGCCACCAGCGGTTTCGGACAGGGTTTCGAAAACATTCAGTACTTC. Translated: CATSGFGQGFENIQYF.

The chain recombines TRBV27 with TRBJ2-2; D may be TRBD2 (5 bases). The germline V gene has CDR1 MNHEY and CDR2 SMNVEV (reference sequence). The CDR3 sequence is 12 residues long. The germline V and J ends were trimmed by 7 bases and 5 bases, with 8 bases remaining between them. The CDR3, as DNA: TGTGCCAGCACTGCGGGTACCGGGGAGCTGTTTTTT. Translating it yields CASTAGTGELFF.

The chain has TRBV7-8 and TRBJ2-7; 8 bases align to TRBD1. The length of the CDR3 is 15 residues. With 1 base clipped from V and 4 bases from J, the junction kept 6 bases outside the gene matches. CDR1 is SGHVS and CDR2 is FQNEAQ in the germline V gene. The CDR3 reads CASSLVAGGPYEQYV. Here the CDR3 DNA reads TGTGCCAGCAGCTTAGTCGCAGGGGGCCCATACGAGCAGTACGTC.

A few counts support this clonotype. The CDR3 loop reads CATRNRRTLAKNIQYF. CDR3 DNA: TGTGCCACACGAAACCGACGGACGCTAGCCAAAAACATTCAGTACTTC. The chain recombines TRBV19 with TRBJ2-4; D gene uncertain. V was clipped by 10 bases and J by 0 bases, with 19 bases between them. The CDR3 contains 16 residues. CDR1 and CDR2 from the germline V gene are LNHDA and SQIVND (reference sequence).

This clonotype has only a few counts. The CDR3 nucleotides read TGTGCCAGCAGTTTGGCGGGACTAGCGGGGGAGGAGGGCACAGATACGCAGTATTTT. Encoded protein: CASSLAGLAGEEGTDTQYF. This chain connects TRBV28 to TRBJ2-3, with 14 bases fitting TRBD2. J was trimmed by 1 base and V by 3 bases; bases with no gene match: 9. CDR1 MDHEN and CDR2 SYDVKM come from the germline V gene. This CDR3 has 19 residues.

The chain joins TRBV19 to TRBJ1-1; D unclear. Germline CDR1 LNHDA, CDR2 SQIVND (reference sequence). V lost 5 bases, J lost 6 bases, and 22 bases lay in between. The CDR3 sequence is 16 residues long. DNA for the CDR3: TGTGCCAGTAGTCCCGTGCTCCGAGCTCAGAGCGCTGAAGCTTTCTTT. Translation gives CASSPVLRAQSAEAFF.

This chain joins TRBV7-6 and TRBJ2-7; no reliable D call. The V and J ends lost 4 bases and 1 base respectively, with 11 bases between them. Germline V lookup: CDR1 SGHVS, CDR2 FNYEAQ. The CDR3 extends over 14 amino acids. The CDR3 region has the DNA TGTGCCAGCAGCTCCTACAGCGAATCCTACGAGCAGTACGTC. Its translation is CASSSYSESYEQYV.

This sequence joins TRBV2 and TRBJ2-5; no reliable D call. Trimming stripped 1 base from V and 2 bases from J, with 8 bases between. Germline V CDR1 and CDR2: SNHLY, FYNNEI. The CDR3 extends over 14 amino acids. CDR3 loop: CASSEGRKQETQYF. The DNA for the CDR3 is TGTGCCAGCAGTGAAGGACGGAAACAAGAGACCCAGTACTTC. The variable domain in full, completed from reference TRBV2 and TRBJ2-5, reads EPEVTQTPSHQVTQMGQEVILRCVPISNHLYFYWYRQILGQKVEFLVSFYNNEISEKSEIFDDQFSVERPDGSNFTLKIRSTKLEDSAMYFCASSEGRKQETQYFGPGTRLLVL.

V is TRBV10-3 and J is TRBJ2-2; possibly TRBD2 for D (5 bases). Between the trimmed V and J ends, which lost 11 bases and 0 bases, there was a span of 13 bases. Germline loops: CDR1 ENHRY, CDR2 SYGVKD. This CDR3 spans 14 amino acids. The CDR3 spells CAPRGLPNTGELFF. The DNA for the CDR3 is TGTGCCCCAAGAGGGCTGCCGAACACCGGGGAGCTGTTTTTT.

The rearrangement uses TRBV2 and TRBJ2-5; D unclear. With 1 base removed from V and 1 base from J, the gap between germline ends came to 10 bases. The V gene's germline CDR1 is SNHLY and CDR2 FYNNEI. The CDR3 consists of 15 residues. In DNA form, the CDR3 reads TGTGCCAGCAGTGAAGGTGGGCAGCTCCAAGAGACCCAGTACTTC. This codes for CASSEGGQLQETQYF.

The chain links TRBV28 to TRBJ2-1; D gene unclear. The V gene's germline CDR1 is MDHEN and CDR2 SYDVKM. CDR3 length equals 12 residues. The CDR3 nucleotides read TGTGTCGCTGATAGTGGGTGCAATGAGCAGTTCTTC. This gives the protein CVADSGCNEQFF.

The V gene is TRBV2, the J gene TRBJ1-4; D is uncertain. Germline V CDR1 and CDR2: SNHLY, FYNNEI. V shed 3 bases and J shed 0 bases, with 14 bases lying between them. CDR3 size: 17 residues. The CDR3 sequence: CASSELGFTTTNEKLFF. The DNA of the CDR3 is TGTGCCAGCAGTGAGCTAGGGTTTACAACAACTAATGAAAAACTGTTTTTT. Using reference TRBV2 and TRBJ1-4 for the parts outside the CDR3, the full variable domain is EPEVTQTPSHQVTQMGQEVILRCVPISNHLYFYWYRQILGQKVEFLVSFYNNEISEKSEIFDDQFSVERPDGSNFTLKIRSTKLEDSAMYFCASSELGFTTTNEKLFFGSGTQLSVL.

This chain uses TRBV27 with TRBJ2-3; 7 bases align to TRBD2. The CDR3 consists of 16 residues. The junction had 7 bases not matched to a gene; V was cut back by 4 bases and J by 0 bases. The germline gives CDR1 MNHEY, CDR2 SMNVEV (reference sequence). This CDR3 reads CASSSLRGVSTDTQYF. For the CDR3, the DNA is TGTGCCAGCAGTTCCCTCCGGGGGGTGAGCACAGATACGCAGTATTTT.

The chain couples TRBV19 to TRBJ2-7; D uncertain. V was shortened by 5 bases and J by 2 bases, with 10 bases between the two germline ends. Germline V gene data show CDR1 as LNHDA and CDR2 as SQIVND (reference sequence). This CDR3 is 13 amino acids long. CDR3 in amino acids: CASSFGYPYEQYF. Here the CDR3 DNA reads TGTGCCAGTAGTTTTGGATACCCCTACGAGCAGTACTTC.